The clone carrying this TCR beta chain has only a few counts. Its antigen is unknown. Trimming took off 10 bases at V and 11 bases at J, with 11 bases between the two ends. This CDR3 is built from 9 residues. The data originate from a study of OX40 agonist ivuxolimab in advanced cancers. Whole-study results and caveats: What antigens the expanded peripheral T cells recognized was never established.

This table comes from immunoSEQ multiplex PCR, and its TCRdb copy is limited to in-frame clones, with some not included. This sample has some 66,000 clones, with approximately 81% found just once. At baseline, cycle 4 day 1, and cycle 7 day 1, blood was sampled. The V and J genes are TRBV23-1 and TRBJ1-1; D ambiguous. TRBV23-1 is designated an ORF whose function remains uncertain. The sample consisted of CD4+ or CD8+ T cells sorted from blood, taken in a trial of the OX40 agonist ivuxolimab. The clonotype comes from an adult with an advanced solid tumor such as melanoma, head and neck, liver or kidney cancer. CDR3 sequence (DNA): TGCGCCATCCCGTTAGGGGCTTTCTTT. This sequence encodes CAIPLGAFF.